This record covers a single TCR beta chain. This sample is part of a study of blood T cell repertoires in COVID-19. Looking at the study overall: Some COVID-19 samples were acute and others convalescent; all came from the United States, Italy and Spain. PBMCs, B-cell-depleted T cells, or T cells provided the cDNA or gDNA that made up the material.

V lost 0 bases and J lost 6, with 6 bases in between. CDR1 and CDR2 (germline): MGHRA, YSYEKL. This CDR3 comprises 14 residues. In the authors' methods: Estimates of nucleated cell counts were drawn from the amplification of reference gene primers. The assay was immunoSEQ multiplex PCR, and TCRdb's table has in-frame clones only and misses some. V, J and clone size were drawn from that table, and D and trimming were deduced from the DNA. The sample has under 200,000 clones, about nine tenths seen once; the top ten hold 0.53%. The rearrangement uses TRBV4-1 and TRBJ1-6; weak D call: TRBD1 (5 bases). The material sequenced was peripheral blood. This sequence was found in a man in his forties or fifties with acute or convalescent COVID-19. The CDR3 sequence: CASSQDRVNSPLHF. DNA for the CDR3: TGCGCCAGCAGCCAAGACAGGGTTAATTCACCCCTCCACTTT.